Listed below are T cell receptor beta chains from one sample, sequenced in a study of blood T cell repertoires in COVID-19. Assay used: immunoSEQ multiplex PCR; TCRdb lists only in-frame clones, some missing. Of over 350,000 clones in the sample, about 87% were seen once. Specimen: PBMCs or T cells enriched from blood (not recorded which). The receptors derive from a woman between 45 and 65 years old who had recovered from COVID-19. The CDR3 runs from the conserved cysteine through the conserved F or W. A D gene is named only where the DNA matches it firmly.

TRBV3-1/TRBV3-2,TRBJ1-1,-,CASSLRQQGPNTEAFF
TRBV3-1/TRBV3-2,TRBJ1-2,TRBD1,CASSQDGQGARGYTF
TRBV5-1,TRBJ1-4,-,CASSLKSGATNEKLFF
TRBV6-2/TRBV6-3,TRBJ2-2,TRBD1,CASSQPQTGLAGELFF
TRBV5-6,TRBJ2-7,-,CASSLAGIYEQYF
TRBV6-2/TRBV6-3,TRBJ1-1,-,CASSLPPTLLGGTEAFF
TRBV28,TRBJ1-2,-,CASSLRSGNYGYTF
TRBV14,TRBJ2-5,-,CASSQPWTSRLVETQYF
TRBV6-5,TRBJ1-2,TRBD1,CASIGGTAYGYTF
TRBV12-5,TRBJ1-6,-,CASGLRGNIWNSPLHF
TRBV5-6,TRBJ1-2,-,CASSLSFGARNYGYTF
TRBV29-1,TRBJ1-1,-,CSVARTVNTEAFF
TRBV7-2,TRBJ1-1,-,CASSPDAGRRNTEAFF
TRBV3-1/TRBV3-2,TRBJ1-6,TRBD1,CASSHGQAGSPLHF
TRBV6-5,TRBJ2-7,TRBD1,CAILQGAPHEQYF
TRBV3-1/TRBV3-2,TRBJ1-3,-,CASSHEGLSGNTIYF
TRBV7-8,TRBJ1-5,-,CASSLRTASSNQPQHF
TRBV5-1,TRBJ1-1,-,CASSLEPAARYTEAFF
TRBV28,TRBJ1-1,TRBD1,CASSLGTANTEAFF
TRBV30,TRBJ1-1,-,CAWGAPGAPTEAFF
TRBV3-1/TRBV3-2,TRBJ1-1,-,CASSQVQGSTEAFF
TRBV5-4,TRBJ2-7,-,CASSLGGLRATYEQYF
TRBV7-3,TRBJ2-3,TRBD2,CASSTGLAGATDTQYF
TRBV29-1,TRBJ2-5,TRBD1,CSVLGGVGTGHMGTQYF
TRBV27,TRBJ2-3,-,CASSSGDTQYF
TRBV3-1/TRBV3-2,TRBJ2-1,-,CASSHTPSEQFF
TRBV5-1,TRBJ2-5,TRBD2,CASSFGSGGADETQYF